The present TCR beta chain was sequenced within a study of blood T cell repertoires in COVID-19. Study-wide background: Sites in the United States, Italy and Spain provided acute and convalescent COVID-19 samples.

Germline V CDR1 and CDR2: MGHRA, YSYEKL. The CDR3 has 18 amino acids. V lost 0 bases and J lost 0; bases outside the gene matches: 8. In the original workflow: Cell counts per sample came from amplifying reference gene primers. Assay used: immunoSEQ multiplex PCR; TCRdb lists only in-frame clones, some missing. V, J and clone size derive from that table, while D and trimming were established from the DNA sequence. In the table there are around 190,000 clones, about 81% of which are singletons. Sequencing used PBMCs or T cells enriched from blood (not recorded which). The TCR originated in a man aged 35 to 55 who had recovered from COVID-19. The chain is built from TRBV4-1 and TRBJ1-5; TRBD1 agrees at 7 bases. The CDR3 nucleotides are TGCGCCAGCAGCCAAGATCTAAACAGGGGATATAGCAATCAGCCCCAGCATTTT. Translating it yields CASSQDLNRGYSNQPQHF.